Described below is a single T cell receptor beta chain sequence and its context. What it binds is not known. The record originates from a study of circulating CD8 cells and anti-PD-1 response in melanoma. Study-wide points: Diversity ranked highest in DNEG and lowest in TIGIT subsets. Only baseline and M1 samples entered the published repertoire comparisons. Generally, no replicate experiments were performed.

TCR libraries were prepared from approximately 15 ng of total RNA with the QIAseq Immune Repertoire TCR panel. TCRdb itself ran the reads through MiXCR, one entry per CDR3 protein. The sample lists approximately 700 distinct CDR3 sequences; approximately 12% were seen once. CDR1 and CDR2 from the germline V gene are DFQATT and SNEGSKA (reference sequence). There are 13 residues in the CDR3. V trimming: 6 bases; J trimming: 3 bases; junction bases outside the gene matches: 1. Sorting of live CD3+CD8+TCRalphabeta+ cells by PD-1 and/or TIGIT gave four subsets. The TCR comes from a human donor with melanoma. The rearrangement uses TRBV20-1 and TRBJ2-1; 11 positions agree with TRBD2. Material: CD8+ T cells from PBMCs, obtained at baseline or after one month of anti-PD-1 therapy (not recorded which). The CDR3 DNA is TGCAGTGCGGGACTAGCGGACTACAATGAGCAGTTCTTC. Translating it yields CSAGLADYNEQFF.